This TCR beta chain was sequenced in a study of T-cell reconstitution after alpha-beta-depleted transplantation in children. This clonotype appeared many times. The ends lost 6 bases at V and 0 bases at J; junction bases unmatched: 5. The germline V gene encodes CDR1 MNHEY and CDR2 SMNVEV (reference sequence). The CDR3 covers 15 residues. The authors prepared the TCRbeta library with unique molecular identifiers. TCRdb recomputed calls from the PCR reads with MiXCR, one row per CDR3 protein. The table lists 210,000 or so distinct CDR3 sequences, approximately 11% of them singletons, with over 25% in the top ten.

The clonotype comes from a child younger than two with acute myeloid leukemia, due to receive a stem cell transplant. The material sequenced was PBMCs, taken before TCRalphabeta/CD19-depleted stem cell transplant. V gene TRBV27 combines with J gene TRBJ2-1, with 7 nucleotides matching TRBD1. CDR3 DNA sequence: TGTGCCAGCAGCCGTTACAGGGGCTCCTACAATGAGCAGTTCTTC. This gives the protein CASSRYRGSYNEQFF.